These 8 T cell receptor beta chains came from one sample sequenced in a study of shared clonotypes between healthy human individuals. Sequencing was performed with immunoSEQ multiplex PCR; in TCRdb, only in-frame clones are kept and a portion is missing. This sample has just over 2,000,000 clones, with about 95% found just once. Naive CD8 populations comprised CD45RO-negative cells positively selected for CCR7, excluding terminally differentiated effector memory CD45RA+ cells. What was sequenced was naive CD8+ T cells sorted from blood. The origin of the receptors is a man between 18 and 29 years old in good health.

The rearrangement links TRBV5-1 to TRBJ2-1; D tentatively fits TRBD1 or TRBD2 (6 bases each). The CDR3 has 17 amino acids. The V gene's germline CDR1 is SGHRS and CDR2 YFSETQ. The V end lost 0 bases, the J end lost 4 bases, and 17 bases lay between the germline ends. The CDR3 DNA reads TGCGCCAGCAGCTTGGGAGCTTGGGGGGCTGATTACAATGAGCAGTTCTTC. This sequence encodes CASSLGAWGADYNEQFF.

This rearrangement joins TRBV9 to TRBJ2-7; possibly TRBD2 for D (5 bases). Trimming stripped 4 bases from V and 3 bases from J, with 14 bases between. Per the germline V gene, CDR1 is SGDLS and CDR2 is YYNGEE. The CDR3 totals 14 residues. This chain's CDR3 is CASSSSAGHYEQYF. The CDR3 DNA follows: TGTGCCAGCAGCTCCTCGGCGGGCCACTACGAGCAGTACTTC.

As for this clone: Other nucleotide sequences in the sample specify the same CDR3. The CDR3 loop is CASSAGAEQFF. CDR3 coding DNA: TGTGCCAGCAGCGCAGGGGCTGAGCAGTTCTTC. The genes are TRBV9 and TRBJ2-1, with TRBD1 as a possible D gene (6 bases). The CDR3 totals 11 residues. V lost 3 bases and J lost 9, with 7 bases in between. Germline V gene data show CDR1 as SGDLS and CDR2 as YYNGEE.

The gene calls are TRBV6-5 and TRBJ1-5; the D is unclear. This CDR3 comprises 11 residues. Looked up from germline, CDR1 is MNHEY and CDR2 is SVGAGI. Deletions cut 8 bases from V and 12 bases from J, with 14 bases between. Written as DNA, the CDR3 is TGTGCCAGCGGAGTTTTCCCCAACCAGCATTTT. It yields the protein CASGVFPNQHF.

V gene TRBV14 combines with J gene TRBJ2-4; D gene unclear. V was shortened by 0 bases and J by 11 bases, with 8 bases between the two germline ends. The CDR3 is made up of 12 amino acids. CDR1 is SGHDN and CDR2 is FVKESK in the germline V gene. The CDR3, as DNA: TGTGCCAGCAGCCAAGATAGGGCGGTTCAGTACTTC. This codes for CASSQDRAVQYF. Based on the CDR3 plus reference TRBV14 and TRBJ2-4, the full variable domain is EAGVTQFPSHSVIEKGQTVTLRCDPISGHDNLYWYRRVMGKEIKFLLHFVKESKQDESGMPNNRFLAERTGGTYSTLKVQPAELEDSGVYFCASSQDRAVQYFGAGTRLSVL.

The genes are TRBV5-6 and TRBJ1-1; 9 bases are shared with TRBD1. Germline CDR1 is SGHDT and CDR2 is YYEEEE. CDR3 length: 14 residues. Trimming removed 2 bases from V and 7 bases from J; junction bases left unmatched: 6. The CDR3 sequence is CASSFYRGPGEAFF. As DNA, the CDR3 is TGTGCCAGCAGCTTTTACAGGGGGCCCGGTGAAGCTTTCTTT.

This chain connects TRBV4-1 to TRBJ1-1, with a possible D match to TRBD1 (5 bases). Germline V gene data show CDR1 as MGHRA and CDR2 as YSYEKL. CDR3 length: 12 residues. V shed 4 bases and J shed 11 bases, with 14 bases lying between them. CDR3: CASSLGSGWAFF. The CDR3 bases are TGCGCCAGCAGCCTGGGGTCAGGGTGGGCTTTCTTT.

The chain links TRBV7-4 to TRBJ2-7; 10 bases are a match to TRBD2. This CDR3 has 18 amino acids. The germline CDR1 and CDR2 sequences are SGHVT and SQSDAQ. Trimming cost V 5 bases and J 2 bases; bases outside gene matches: 15. CDR3: CASSPWTSGKILPYEQYF. The CDR3 nucleotides read TGTGCCAGCAGCCCCTGGACTAGCGGAAAGATACTACCCTACGAGCAGTACTTC.